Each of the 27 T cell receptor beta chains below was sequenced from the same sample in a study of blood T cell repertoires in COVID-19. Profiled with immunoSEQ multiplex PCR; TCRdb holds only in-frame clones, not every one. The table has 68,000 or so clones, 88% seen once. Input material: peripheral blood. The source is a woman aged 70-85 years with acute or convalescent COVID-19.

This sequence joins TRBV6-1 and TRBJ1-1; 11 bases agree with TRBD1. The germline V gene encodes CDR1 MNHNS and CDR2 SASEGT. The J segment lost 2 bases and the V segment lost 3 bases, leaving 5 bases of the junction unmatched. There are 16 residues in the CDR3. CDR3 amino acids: CASSDRTGGGNTEAFF. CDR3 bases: TGTGCCAGCAGTGATAGGACAGGGGGCGGTAACACTGAAGCTTTCTTT.

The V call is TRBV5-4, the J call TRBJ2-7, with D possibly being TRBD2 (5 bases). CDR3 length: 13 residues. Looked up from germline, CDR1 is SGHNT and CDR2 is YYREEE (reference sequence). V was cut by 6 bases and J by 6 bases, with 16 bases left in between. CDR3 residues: CASTSGRLSEQYF. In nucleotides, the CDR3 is TGTGCCAGCACGAGCGGACGTCTATCCGAGCAGTACTTC.

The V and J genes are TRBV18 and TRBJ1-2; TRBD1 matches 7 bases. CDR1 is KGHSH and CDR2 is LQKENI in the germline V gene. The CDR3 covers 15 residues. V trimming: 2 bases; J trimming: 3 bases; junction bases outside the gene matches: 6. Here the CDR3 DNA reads TGTGCCAGCTCACCATTTACAGGGGCAGACTATGGCTACACCTTC. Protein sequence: CASSPFTGADYGYTF.

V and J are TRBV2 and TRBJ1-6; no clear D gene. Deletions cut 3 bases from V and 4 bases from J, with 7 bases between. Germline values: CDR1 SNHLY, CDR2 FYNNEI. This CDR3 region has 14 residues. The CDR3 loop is CASSESRYNSPLHF. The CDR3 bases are TGTGCCAGCAGTGAGTCTCGGTATAATTCACCCCTCCACTTT.

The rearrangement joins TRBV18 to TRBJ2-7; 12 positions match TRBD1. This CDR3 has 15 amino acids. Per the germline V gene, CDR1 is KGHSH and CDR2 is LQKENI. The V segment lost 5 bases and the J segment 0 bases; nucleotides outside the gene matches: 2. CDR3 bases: TGTGCCAGCTCAGCGGGACAGGGGGCCTCCTACGAGCAGTACTTC. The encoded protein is CASSAGQGASYEQYF.

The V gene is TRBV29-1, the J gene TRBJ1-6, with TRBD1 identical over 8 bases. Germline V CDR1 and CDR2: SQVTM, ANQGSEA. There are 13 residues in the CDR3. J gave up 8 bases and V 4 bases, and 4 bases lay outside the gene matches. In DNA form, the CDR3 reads TGCAGCGTTGGGACAGGGATCGATTCACCCCTCCACTTT. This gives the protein CSVGTGIDSPLHF. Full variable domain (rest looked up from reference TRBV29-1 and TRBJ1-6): SAVISQKPSRDICQRGTSLTIQCQVDSQVTMMFWYRQQPGQSLTLIATANQGSEATYESGFVIDKFPISRPNLTFSTLTVSNMSPEDSSIYLCSVGTGIDSPLHFGNGTRLTVT.

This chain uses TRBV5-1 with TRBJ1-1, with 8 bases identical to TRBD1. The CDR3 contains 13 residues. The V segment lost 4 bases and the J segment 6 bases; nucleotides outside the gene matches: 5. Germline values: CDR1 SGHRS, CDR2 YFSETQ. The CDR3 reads CASSQRTGPEAFF. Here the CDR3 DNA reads TGCGCCAGCAGCCAACGGACAGGGCCTGAAGCTTTCTTT.

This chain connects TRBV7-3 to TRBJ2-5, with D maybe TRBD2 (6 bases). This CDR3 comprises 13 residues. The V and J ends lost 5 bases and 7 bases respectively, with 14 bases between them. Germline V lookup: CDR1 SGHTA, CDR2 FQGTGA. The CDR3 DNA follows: TGTGCCAGCAGCCCGGAGGGCCGTGGGACCCAGTACTTC. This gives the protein CASSPEGRGTQYF.

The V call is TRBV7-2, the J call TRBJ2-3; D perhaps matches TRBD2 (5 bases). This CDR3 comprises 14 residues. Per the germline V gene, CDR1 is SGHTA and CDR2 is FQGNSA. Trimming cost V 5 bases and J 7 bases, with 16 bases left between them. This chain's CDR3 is CASSLARGQNTQYF. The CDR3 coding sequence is TGTGCCAGCAGCCTGGCCCGAGGGCAAAATACGCAGTATTTT.

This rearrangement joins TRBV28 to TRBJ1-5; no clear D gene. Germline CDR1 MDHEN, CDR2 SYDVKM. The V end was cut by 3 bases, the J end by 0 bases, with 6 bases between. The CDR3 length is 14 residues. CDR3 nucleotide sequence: TGTGCCAGCAGTTTCCCACATAGCAATCAGCCCCAGCATTTT. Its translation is CASSFPHSNQPQHF.

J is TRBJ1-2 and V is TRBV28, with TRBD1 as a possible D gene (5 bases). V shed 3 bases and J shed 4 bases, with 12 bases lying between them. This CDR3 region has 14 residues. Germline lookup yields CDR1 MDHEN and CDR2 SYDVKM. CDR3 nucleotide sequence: TGTGCCAGCAGTTTGTTGACAGTTACCTATGGCTACACCTTC. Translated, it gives CASSLLTVTYGYTF.

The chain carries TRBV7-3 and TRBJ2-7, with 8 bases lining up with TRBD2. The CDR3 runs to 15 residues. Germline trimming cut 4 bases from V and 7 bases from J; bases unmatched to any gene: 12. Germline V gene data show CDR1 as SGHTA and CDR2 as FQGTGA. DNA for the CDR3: TGTGCCAGCAGCTCCTATCACGGGACTAGTATGGAGCAGTACTTC. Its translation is CASSSYHGTSMEQYF.

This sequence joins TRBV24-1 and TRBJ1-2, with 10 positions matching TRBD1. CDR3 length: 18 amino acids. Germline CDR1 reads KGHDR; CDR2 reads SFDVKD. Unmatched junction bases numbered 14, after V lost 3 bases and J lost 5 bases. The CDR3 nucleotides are TGTGCCACCAGTGATGCCGGGACAGGGGTATCCTCTAGGTATGGCTACACCTTC. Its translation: CATSDAGTGVSSRYGYTF.

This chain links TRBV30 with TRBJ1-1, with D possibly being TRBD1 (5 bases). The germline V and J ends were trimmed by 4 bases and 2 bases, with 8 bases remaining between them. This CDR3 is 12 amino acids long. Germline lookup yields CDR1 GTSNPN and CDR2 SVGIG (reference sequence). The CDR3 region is CAWTDRNTEAFF. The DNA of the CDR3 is TGTGCCTGGACAGACAGAAACACTGAAGCTTTCTTT.

CDR3 bases: TGTGCCAGCAGCTCCCTGCCGGGGGACTACGAGCAGTACTTC. Translation: CASSSLPGDYEQYF. This chain joins TRBV5-6 and TRBJ2-7, with D maybe TRBD2 (6 bases). Deletions cut 3 bases from V and 3 bases from J, with 13 bases between. The germline gives CDR1 SGHDT, CDR2 YYEEEE. The CDR3 totals 14 residues.

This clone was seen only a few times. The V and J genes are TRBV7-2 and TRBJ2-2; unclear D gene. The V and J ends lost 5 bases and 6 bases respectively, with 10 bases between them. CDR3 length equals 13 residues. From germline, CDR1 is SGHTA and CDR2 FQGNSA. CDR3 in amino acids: CASSPYNPGELFF. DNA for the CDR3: TGTGCCAGCAGCCCGTACAATCCCGGGGAGCTGTTTTTT.

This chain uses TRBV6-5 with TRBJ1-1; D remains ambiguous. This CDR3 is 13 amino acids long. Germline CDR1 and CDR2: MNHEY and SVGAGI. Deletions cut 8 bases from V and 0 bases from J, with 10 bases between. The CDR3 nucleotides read TGTGCCAGCGGAGGTAGGATGAACACTGAAGCTTTCTTT. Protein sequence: CASGGRMNTEAFF.

The CDR3 DNA sequence: TGCGCCAGCTGTCCGGGCGGGGGTTCCTACAATGAGCAGTTCTTC. Amino acids: CASCPGGGSYNEQFF. The chain joins TRBV5-1 to TRBJ2-1, with 7 bases aligning to TRBD2. V was clipped by 7 bases and J by 1 base; unmatched bases: 8. Germline values: CDR1 SGHRS, CDR2 YFSETQ. There are 15 residues in the CDR3.

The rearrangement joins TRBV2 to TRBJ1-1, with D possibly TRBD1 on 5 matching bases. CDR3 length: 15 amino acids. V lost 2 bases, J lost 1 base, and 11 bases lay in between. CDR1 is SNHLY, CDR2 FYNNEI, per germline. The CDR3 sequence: CASSELRTGNTEAFF. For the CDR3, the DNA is TGTGCCAGCAGTGAACTACGAACAGGGAACACTGAAGCTTTCTTT. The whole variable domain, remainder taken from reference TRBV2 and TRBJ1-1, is EPEVTQTPSHQVTQMGQEVILRCVPISNHLYFYWYRQILGQKVEFLVSFYNNEISEKSEIFDDQFSVERPDGSNFTLKIRSTKLEDSAMYFCASSELRTGNTEAFFGQGTRLTVV.

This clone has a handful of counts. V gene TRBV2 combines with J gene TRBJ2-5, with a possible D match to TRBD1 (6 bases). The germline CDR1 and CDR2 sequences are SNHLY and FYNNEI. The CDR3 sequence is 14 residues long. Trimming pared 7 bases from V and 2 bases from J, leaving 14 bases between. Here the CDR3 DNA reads TGTGCCAGCATGAAGGACAGCCGACAAGAGACCCAGTACTTC. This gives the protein CASMKDSRQETQYF.

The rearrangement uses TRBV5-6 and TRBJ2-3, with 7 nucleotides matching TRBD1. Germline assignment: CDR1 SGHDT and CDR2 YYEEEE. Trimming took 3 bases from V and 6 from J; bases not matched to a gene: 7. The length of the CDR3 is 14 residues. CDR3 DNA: TGTGCCAGCAGCTCTTGGGACAGATTTGATACGCAGTATTTT. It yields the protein CASSSWDRFDTQYF.

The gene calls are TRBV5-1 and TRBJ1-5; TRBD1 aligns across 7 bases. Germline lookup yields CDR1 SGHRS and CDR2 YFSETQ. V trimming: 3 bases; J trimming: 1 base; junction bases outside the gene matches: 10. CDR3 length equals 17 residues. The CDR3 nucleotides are TGCGCCAGCAGCTGGGGAGTGTCAGGGGGGAGCAATCAGCCCCAGCATTTT. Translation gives CASSWGVSGGSNQPQHF.

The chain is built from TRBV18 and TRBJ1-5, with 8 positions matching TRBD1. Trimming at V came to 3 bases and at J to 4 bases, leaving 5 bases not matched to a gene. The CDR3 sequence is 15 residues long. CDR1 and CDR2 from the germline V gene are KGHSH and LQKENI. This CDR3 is CASSPGQAGNQPQHF. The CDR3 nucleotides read TGTGCCAGCTCACCGGGACAGGCCGGTAATCAGCCCCAGCATTTT. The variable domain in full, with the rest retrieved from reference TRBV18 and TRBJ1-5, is NAGVMQNPRHLVRRRGQEARLRCSPMKGHSHVYWYRQLPEEGLKFMVYLQKENIIDESGMPKERFSAEFPKEGPSILRIQQVVRGDSAAYFCASSPGQAGNQPQHFGDGTRLSIL.

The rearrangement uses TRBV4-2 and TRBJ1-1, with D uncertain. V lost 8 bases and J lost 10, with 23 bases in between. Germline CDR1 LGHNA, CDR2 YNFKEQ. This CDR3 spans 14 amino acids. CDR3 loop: CASGREASVIGAFF. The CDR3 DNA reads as TGTGCCAGCGGCCGGGAGGCTTCAGTAATTGGAGCTTTCTTT.

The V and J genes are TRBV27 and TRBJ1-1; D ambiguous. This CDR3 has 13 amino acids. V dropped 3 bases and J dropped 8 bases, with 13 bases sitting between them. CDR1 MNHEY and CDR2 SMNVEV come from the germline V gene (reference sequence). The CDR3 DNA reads TGTGCCAGCAGTTTGCAGTCCGATCTCGAAGCTTTCTTT. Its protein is CASSLQSDLEAFF.

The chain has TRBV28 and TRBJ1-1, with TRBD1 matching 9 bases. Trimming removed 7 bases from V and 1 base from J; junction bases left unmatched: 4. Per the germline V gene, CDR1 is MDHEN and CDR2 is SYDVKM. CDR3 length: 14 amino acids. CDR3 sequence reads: CASTLGQGNTEAFF. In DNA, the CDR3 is TGTGCCAGCACCTTGGGACAGGGGAACACTGAAGCTTTCTTT.

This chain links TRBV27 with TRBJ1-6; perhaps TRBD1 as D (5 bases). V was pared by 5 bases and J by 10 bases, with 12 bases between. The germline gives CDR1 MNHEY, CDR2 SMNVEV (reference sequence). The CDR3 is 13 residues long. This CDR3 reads CASSPAGRSPLHF. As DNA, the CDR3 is TGTGCCAGCAGTCCCGCAGGGCGATCACCCCTCCACTTT.